These T cell receptor beta chains were read from a single sample in a study of T cell changes during pregnancy in multiple sclerosis. The assay was immunoSEQ multiplex PCR, and TCRdb's table has in-frame clones only and misses some. The sample consists of 50,000 or so clones, over 90% of them appearing once. The sequencing here drew on CD4+ T cells from peripheral blood mononuclear cells, taken in the second trimester of pregnancy. The receptor set was obtained from a female donor with multiple sclerosis, enrolled in a pregnancy study. The CDR3 runs from the conserved cysteine through the conserved F or W. Fields, in order: clone size, CDR3 length, D gene, J gene, V gene, CDR3 DNA, CDR3 protein. A D gene is named only where the DNA matches it firmly. For some rows the clone size is stated as once, few or many, or as a class when expanded; others skip it.

size: NA; length: 15; D: TRBD1; J: TRBJ1-6; V: TRBV5-6; DNA: TGTGCCAGCAGTTTGTTACAGGGGGCGGCCCAGCCCCTCCACTTT; CDR3: CASSLLQGAAQPLHF
size: NA; length: 18; D: NA; J: TRBJ2-2; V: TRBV5-1; DNA: TGCGCCAGCAGCTTGGTGGCGGGACTCGGGTTGAACACCGGGGAGCTGTTTTTT; CDR3: CASSLVAGLGLNTGELFF
size: NA; length: 15; D: NA; J: TRBJ1-3; V: TRBV10-2; DNA: TGCGCCAGCAGTAGAGACGGAGTCTCTGGAAACACCATATATTTT; CDR3: CASSRDGVSGNTIYF
size: NA; length: 13; D: NA; J: TRBJ2-1; V: TRBV18; DNA: TGTGCCAGCTCACCACCAGACTTGGATGAGCAGTTCTTC; CDR3: CASSPPDLDEQFF
size: NA; length: 11; D: NA; J: TRBJ2-1; V: TRBV6-5; DNA: TGTGCCAGCAGTTACCTCAATGAGCAGTTCTTC; CDR3: CASSYLNEQFF
size: NA; length: 17; D: TRBD2; J: TRBJ2-3; V: TRBV14; DNA: TGTGCCAGCAGTTCCCCAAGCGGGGGGGCGGCTACAGATACGCAGTATTTT; CDR3: CASSSPSGGAATDTQYF
size: NA; length: 15; D: NA; J: TRBJ2-1; V: TRBV10-2; DNA: TGCGCCAGCAGTTACGGGTTTCTGGAGAACAATGAGCAGTTCTTC; CDR3: CASSYGFLENNEQFF
size: NA; length: 12; D: NA; J: TRBJ1-2; V: TRBV19; DNA: TGTGCCAGTAGCCGGACAGACTATGGCTACACCTTC; CDR3: CASSRTDYGYTF
size: NA; length: 13; D: NA; J: TRBJ1-4; V: TRBV2; DNA: TGTGCCAGCATCTCTAACCATAATGAAAAACTGTTTTTT; CDR3: CASISNHNEKLFF
size: NA; length: 13; D: NA; J: TRBJ2-1; V: TRBV11-1; DNA: TGTGCCAGCAGCTTAGGGAGATACAATGAGCAGTTCTTC; CDR3: CASSLGRYNEQFF
size: NA; length: 16; D: TRBD2; J: TRBJ2-1; V: TRBV19; DNA: TGTGCCAGTAGTATCCGACTAGCGGGGAAGGTCGATGAGCAGTTCTTC; CDR3: CASSIRLAGKVDEQFF
size: NA; length: 13; D: NA; J: TRBJ2-5; V: TRBV10-3; DNA: TGTGCCACACTAGATAACCTCCGGGAGACCCAGTACTTC; CDR3: CATLDNLRETQYF
size: NA; length: 16; D: NA; J: TRBJ1-2; V: TRBV5-5; DNA: TGTGCCAGCAGCTTCTCTGGACACATCTCATACTATGGCTACACCTTC; CDR3: CASSFSGHISYYGYTF
size: NA; length: 16; D: NA; J: TRBJ2-3; V: TRBV7-9; DNA: TGTGCCAGCAGCCTCCGTGCTAGCGCGGGCACAGATACGCAGTATTTT; CDR3: CASSLRASAGTDTQYF
size: NA; length: 15; D: NA; J: TRBJ1-1; V: TRBV19; DNA: TGTGCCAGTATCACCTCTCAGGGGCGGCGGACTGAAGCTTTCTTT; CDR3: CASITSQGRRTEAFF
size: NA; length: 15; D: NA; J: TRBJ1-1; V: TRBV5-1; DNA: TGCGCCAGCAGCGGAGAGGGAGGGATGAACACTGAAGCTTTCTTT; CDR3: CASSGEGGMNTEAFF
size: NA; length: 13; D: NA; J: TRBJ2-3; V: TRBV6-5; DNA: TGTGCCAGTCGCAGGTTGTACACAGATACGCAGTATTTT; CDR3: CASRRLYTDTQYF
size: NA; length: 14; D: TRBD1; J: TRBJ1-6; V: TRBV9; DNA: TGTGCCAGCAGCCCCGGGACAGGGGATTCACCCCTCCACTTT; CDR3: CASSPGTGDSPLHF
size: NA; length: 17; D: TRBD2; J: TRBJ2-5; V: TRBV9; DNA: TGTGCCAGCAGCGCCCGTTGGGGCGGGAGTCCTGGAGAGACCCAGTACTTC; CDR3: CASSARWGGSPGETQYF
size: NA; length: 20; D: TRBD2; J: TRBJ2-5; V: TRBV13; DNA: TGTGCCAGCAGCGGGGGGGGGAGTCATCAGGGTCCGGGGCTCCAAGAGACCCAGTACTTC; CDR3: CASSGGGSHQGPGLQETQYF
size: few; length: 15; D: NA; J: TRBJ1-2; V: TRBV5-4; DNA: TGTGCCAGCAGCCCCTCCGACGGAGCTAACTATGGCTACACCTTC; CDR3: CASSPSDGANYGYTF
size: NA; length: 14; D: TRBD1; J: TRBJ2-7; V: TRBV27; DNA: TGTGCCAGCAGTCCGAGACAGGGATTGGAAGAGCAGTACTTC; CDR3: CASSPRQGLEEQYF
size: NA; length: 12; D: TRBD1; J: TRBJ2-7; V: TRBV6-1; DNA: TGTGCCAGCAGGGAACAGGGGTACGAGCAGTACTTC; CDR3: CASREQGYEQYF
size: NA; length: 16; D: NA; J: TRBJ1-3; V: TRBV5-6; DNA: TGTGCCAGCAGCCCCGACAGCCCGTACTCTGGAAACACCATATATTTT; CDR3: CASSPDSPYSGNTIYF
size: NA; length: 16; D: NA; J: TRBJ2-1; V: TRBV5-4; DNA: TGTGCCAGCAGCGCCGTAGCGGCTAGCTCCTACAATGAGCAGTTCTTC; CDR3: CASSAVAASSYNEQFF
size: once; length: 13; D: TRBD1; J: TRBJ1-2; V: TRBV7-8; DNA: TGTGCCAGCAGCTTTGGGACAGGGAATGGCTACACCTTC; CDR3: CASSFGTGNGYTF
size: NA; length: 15; D: NA; J: TRBJ1-5; V: TRBV5-8; DNA: TGTGCCAGCAGTCGCCTGGGCAGTAGCAATCAGCCCCAGCATTTT; CDR3: CASSRLGSSNQPQHF
size: NA; length: 14; D: NA; J: TRBJ2-1; V: TRBV30; DNA: TGTGCCTGGAGCCAGACTAGATCCTACAATGAGCAGTTCTTC; CDR3: CAWSQTRSYNEQFF
size: NA; length: 16; D: NA; J: TRBJ2-1; V: TRBV11-2; DNA: TGTGCCAGCAGCTTATTCGGGGTTGCGTCCTACAATGAGCAGTTCTTC; CDR3: CASSLFGVASYNEQFF
size: NA; length: 14; D: TRBD1; J: TRBJ1-2; V: TRBV5-1; DNA: TGCGCCAGCAGCCTAGCAATAACAGGGGGCATTTTCACCTTC; CDR3: CASSLAITGGIFTF
size: NA; length: 15; D: TRBD2; J: TRBJ2-1; V: TRBV6-6; DNA: TGTGCCAGCAGGCCAAGCGGGGGAGCCTACAATGAGCAGTTCTTC; CDR3: CASRPSGGAYNEQFF
size: NA; length: 14; D: NA; J: TRBJ1-5; V: TRBV15; DNA: TGTGCCACCAGCAGAGGCCCCAGGCATCAGCCCCAGCATTTT; CDR3: CATSRGPRHQPQHF
size: NA; length: 12; D: TRBD1; J: TRBJ2-5; V: TRBV29-1; DNA: TGCAGCGTTGCAGGGGGCGAGGAGACCCAGTACTTC; CDR3: CSVAGGEETQYF
size: NA; length: 12; D: TRBD1; J: TRBJ2-3; V: TRBV30; DNA: TGTGCCTGGAGTACGACAGGGGATACGCAGTATTTT; CDR3: CAWSTTGDTQYF